A selection of T cell receptor beta chains follows, all from one sample in a study of cytomegalovirus exposure and HLA in healthy donors. The data were produced by immunoSEQ multiplex PCR, yet TCRdb's version contains in-frame clones alone and is incomplete. Here the sample spans about 150,000 clones, 61% being singletons. The sample consisted of PBMCs. The source is a male donor in good health and CMV-seronegative. Both conserved end residues are part of each CDR3. D genes are given only for firm matches. The size of a clone is reported for some rows only, either as once, few or many, or as a class for expanded clones.

j_call	d_call	clone_size	v_call	cdr3_nt	cdr3_aa
TRBJ1-2	-	-	TRBV28	TGTGCCAGCAGTCAGCGACCGGGACAACGAGTGGGGGACTATGGCTACACCTTC	CASSQRPGQRVGDYGYTF
TRBJ2-2	-	few	TRBV7-8	TGTGCCAGCAGTTATCGCAGGGGCGCCACCGGGGAGCTGTTTTTT	CASSYRRGATGELFF
TRBJ1-1	TRBD1	-	TRBV7-3	TGTGCCAGCAGCTCGGGACAGCCGAACACTGAAGCTTTCTTT	CASSSGQPNTEAFF
TRBJ2-2	-	-	TRBV7-6	TGTGCCAGCAGCTTGGAGACTTACGCGAACACCGGGGAGCTGTTTTTT	CASSLETYANTGELFF
TRBJ1-6	-	few	TRBV18	TGTGCCAGCTCACCGACCCGGCAGGGTGGTAATTCACCCCTCCACTTT	CASSPTRQGGNSPLHF
TRBJ2-2	-	few	TRBV9	TGTGCCAGCAGCCCTCATCCCGGGAAAAACACCGGGGAGCTGTTTTTT	CASSPHPGKNTGELFF
TRBJ2-7	-	few	TRBV7-3	TGTGCCAGCAGCTTAATAAAGGCAGGGGATCTGCACGAGCAGTACTTC	CASSLIKAGDLHEQYF
TRBJ2-5	TRBD1	-	TRBV2	TGTGCCAGCACTCGCGACAGGGTTGGAGAGACCCAGTACTTC	CASTRDRVGETQYF
TRBJ2-1	-	-	TRBV5-1	TGCGCCAGCAGCTTAGGTGCGGGGAATGAGCAGTTCTTC	CASSLGAGNEQFF
TRBJ1-2	TRBD1	-	TRBV5-1	TGCGCCAGCAGCTTGGGACAGGGGGCTTATCTTGGCTACACCTTC	CASSLGQGAYLGYTF
TRBJ2-3	-	-	TRBV20-1	TGCAGTGCTAAGAGAGATACGCAGTATTTT	CSAKRDTQYF
TRBJ2-1	TRBD2	once	TRBV7-8	TGTGCCAGCAGACCAGGGAGACTAGCGGGGTCTCGCTCCTACAATGAGCAGTTCTTC	CASRPGRLAGSRSYNEQFF
TRBJ2-1	-	-	TRBV7-2	TGTGCCAGCAGCTTATCACAGGTCACCTACAATGAGCAGTTCTTC	CASSLSQVTYNEQFF
TRBJ2-7	-	-	TRBV10-3	TGTGCCATCAGTGAGTCGATTTCAAGCGGCTACGAGCAGTACTTC	CAISESISSGYEQYF
TRBJ1-1	-	-	TRBV30	TGTGCCTGGAGTGGACAGATGAACACTGAAGCTTTCTTT	CAWSGQMNTEAFF
TRBJ1-2	TRBD1	-	TRBV7-9	TGTGCCAGCAGCCCTCTGGTGGGACAGGGAGGAGACTATGGCTACACCTTC	CASSPLVGQGGDYGYTF
TRBJ1-1	TRBD1	-	TRBV6-1	TGTGCCAGCAGACCGGGGACAGCGCTACCAAAGGCTTTCTTT	CASRPGTALPKAFF
TRBJ2-1	TRBD2	-	TRBV18	TGTGCCAGCTCACCACCGACAGGACTAGCGGGCAATGAGCAGTTCTTC	CASSPPTGLAGNEQFF
TRBJ2-7	TRBD1	-	TRBV6-1	TGTGCCGCCCGAAGGGGGCGGAACTACGAGCAGTACTTC	CAARRGRNYEQYF
TRBJ2-2	-	-	TRBV9	TGTGCCAGCAGCGCGGCGACAGCTGCGAACACCGGGGAGCTGTTTTTT	CASSAATAANTGELFF
TRBJ1-3	-	-	TRBV7-9	TGTTCCAGCAGGCGGGGGGCTACTGGAAACACCATATATTTT	CSSRRGATGNTIYF
TRBJ2-7	TRBD2	-	TRBV5-4	TGTGCCAGCAGCAGAGGACTAGCGGGAACCTACGAGCAGTACTTC	CASSRGLAGTYEQYF
TRBJ2-7	-	-	TRBV28	TGTGCCAGCAGTTCCGAAATCATGACGGGTAGACCCTACGAGCAGTACTTC	CASSSEIMTGRPYEQYF
TRBJ2-5	TRBD2	-	TRBV5-1	TGCGCCAGCAGCTTGGCCGCGGGAGAAGAGACCCAGTACTTC	CASSLAAGEETQYF
TRBJ2-6	TRBD1	once	TRBV5-1	TGCGCCAGCAGCTTGTTCGGGACAGGGGGTTCTGGGGCCAACGTCCTGACTTTC	CASSLFGTGGSGANVLTF